The 22 T cell receptor beta chains presented below share a single source sample, sequenced in a study of beta chain features in type 1 diabetes. What was sequenced were expressed TCRB transcripts, since all of the isolated RNA had been reverse transcribed. Produced via immunoSEQ multiplex PCR; TCRdb's table is partial and in-frame only. The sample has 250,000 to 350,000 clones; 14% are singletons. Sequences were obtained from central memory CD4+ T cells from blood. These receptors were taken from a man aged 25-40 years in good health.

V and J are TRBV5-1 and TRBJ2-1, with D tentatively TRBD1 (5 bases). The germline gives CDR1 SGHRS, CDR2 YFSETQ. The V gene lost 3 bases and the J gene lost 7 bases, with 23 bases spanning the gap. The CDR3 extends over 17 amino acids. CDR3 nucleotides: TGCGCCAGCAGCTCACTCGGACGGGCTAGGGGAAGTAATGAGCAGTTCTTC. Translation: CASSSLGRARGSNEQFF. The full variable domain, in which reference TRBV5-1 and TRBJ2-1 provide the parts outside the CDR3, is KAGVTQTPRYLIKTRGQQVTLSCSPISGHRSVSWYQQTPGQGLQFLFEYFSETQRNKGNFPGRFSGRQFSNSRSEMNVSTLELGDSALYLCASSSLGRARGSNEQFFGPGTRLTVL.

The chain is built from TRBV6-6 and TRBJ2-7; TRBD1 matches 9 bases. CDR3 length: 13 amino acids. V lost 5 bases, J lost 6 bases, and 5 bases stayed unmatched. Germline V gene sequence: CDR1 MNHNY, CDR2 SVGAGI (reference sequence). CDR3 DNA sequence: TGTGCCAGCAGTACCGGGACAGGGCTCGAGCAGTACGTC. Encoded protein: CASSTGTGLEQYV.

This clone was counted between two and nine times. The chain employs TRBV7-9 and TRBJ2-3; 7 bases align to TRBD2. V dropped 0 bases and J dropped 2; count of bases not matched to a gene: 2. Germline CDR1 SEHNR, CDR2 FQNEAQ (reference sequence). The length of the CDR3 is 15 residues. The CDR3 protein is CASSLAAGTTDTQYF. The CDR3 DNA reads TGTGCCAGCAGCTTAGCAGCGGGAACCACAGATACGCAGTATTTT.

This clone was counted only a few times. The chain couples TRBV9 to TRBJ1-2; D gene uncertain. The V end lost 0 bases, the J end lost 2 bases, and 11 bases lay between the germline ends. CDR1 and CDR2 (germline): SGDLS, YYNGEE. CDR3 length: 15 residues. The DNA for the CDR3 is TGTGCCAGCAGCGTAGGTGTAGCCAAAAACTATGGCTACACCTTC. It specifies CASSVGVAKNYGYTF.

This clone was observed a few times. The chain links TRBV5-1 to TRBJ2-7; 11 nucleotides agree with TRBD1. The V segment lost 0 bases and the J segment 4 bases; nucleotides outside the gene matches: 3. There are 15 residues in the CDR3. Germline V gene data show CDR1 as SGHRS and CDR2 as YFSETQ. For the CDR3, the DNA is TGCGCCAGCAGCTTGGGGACAGGGGGCCCTTACGAGCAGTACTTC. As protein: CASSLGTGGPYEQYF.

V and J are TRBV9 and TRBJ2-1, with D perhaps assigned TRBD1 or TRBD2 (5 bases each). Trimming took 3 bases from V and 5 from J, leaving 12 bases between them. Looked up from germline, CDR1 is SGDLS and CDR2 is YYNGEE. CDR3 length: 14 residues. This CDR3 reads CASSAGTRDNEQFF. For the CDR3, the DNA is TGTGCCAGCAGCGCGGGGACGAGAGACAATGAGCAGTTCTTC.

This clone was detected a few times. The chain has TRBV5-4 and TRBJ2-2; D is unresolved. The CDR3 is 16 amino acids. Germline values: CDR1 SGHNT, CDR2 YYREEE (reference sequence). V was cut by 4 bases and J by 3 bases, with 16 bases left in between. The CDR3: CASSLGRVWDTGELFF. The CDR3 region has the DNA TGTGCCAGCAGCCTAGGAAGGGTTTGGGACACCGGGGAGCTGTTTTTT.

Only a few counts were recorded for this clone. The chain's CDR3 is CASSQAGTEAFF. The CDR3 nucleotides are TGCGCCAGCAGCCAGGCCGGGACTGAAGCTTTCTTT. The J gene is TRBJ1-1, the V gene TRBV4-3; D unclear. CDR1 and CDR2 (germline): LGHNA, YSLEER. V lost 3 bases to trimming and J lost 5 bases, with 7 bases between them. This CDR3 contains 12 residues.

This clone has just a few counts. Written as DNA, the CDR3 is TGTGCCAGCAGCTTAGGGAGAAGTCAGCCCCAGCATTTT. Protein sequence: CASSLGRSQPQHF. This chain links TRBV7-7 with TRBJ1-5; D is undetermined. The V end was cut by 1 base, the J end by 6 bases, with 7 bases between. Germline V lookup: CDR1 SSHAT, CDR2 FNYEAQ (reference sequence). The CDR3 totals 13 residues.

This clone was observed a few times. The rearrangement links TRBV7-9 to TRBJ2-2, with a possible D match to TRBD1 (6 bases). CDR3 length equals 17 residues. Between the trimmed V and J ends, which lost 4 bases and 2 bases, there was a span of 17 bases. Germline V gene lookup returns CDR1 SEHNR and CDR2 FQNEAQ (reference sequence). The CDR3: CASSSSPGTRNTGELFF. The CDR3 nucleotides read TGTGCCAGCAGCTCGAGTCCCGGGACACGAAACACCGGGGAGCTGTTTTTT.

Only a few counts were recorded for this clone. The chain uses TRBV6-6 and TRBJ2-7; D remains unclear. V lost 6 bases and J 0 bases, leaving 12 bases between the germline ends. Per germline, CDR1 MNHNY and CDR2 SVGAGI (reference sequence). The CDR3 is 14 amino acids. CDR3 coding DNA: TGTGCCAGCAGGACGGGTGGGGACTCCTACGAGCAGTACGTC. The encoded protein is CASRTGGDSYEQYV.

This chain links TRBV14 with TRBJ2-1; a weak D match, TRBD1 (6 bases). Germline CDR1 reads SGHDN; CDR2 reads FVKESK. The CDR3 runs 16 residues. V lost 2 bases to trimming and J lost 1 base, with 12 bases between them. CDR3 region: CASSQNRERSYNEQFF. CDR3 DNA sequence: TGTGCCAGCAGCCAAAACAGGGAGCGGTCCTACAATGAGCAGTTCTTC.

This clone came up a few times. This chain uses TRBV5-1 with TRBJ1-3; no definite D call. This CDR3 is 16 amino acids long. Trimming left V 4 bases short and J 4 bases short, with 18 bases between. Germline V gene sequence: CDR1 SGHRS, CDR2 YFSETQ. The CDR3 region is CASSLEGTTRGNTIYF. The CDR3 DNA reads TGCGCCAGCAGCCTCGAGGGTACGACGAGAGGAAACACCATATATTTT.

This clone was seen a handful of times. The sample has other DNA sequences that encode this CDR3 too. The chain uses TRBV29-1 and TRBJ1-2, with TRBD1 matching 9 bases. The CDR3 extends over 13 amino acids. J was trimmed by 2 bases and V by 6 bases; bases with no gene match: 4. Germline V CDR1 and CDR2: SQVTM, ANQGSEA. CDR3 bases: TGCAGCGTGAGGGACAGGGAAAACTATGGCTACACCTTC. Residues: CSVRDRENYGYTF.

In regard to this clone: The same CDR3 also results from other DNA sequences found in this sample. The chain's CDR3 is CASSEGYEQYF. Here the CDR3 DNA reads TGTGCCAGCAGTGAGGGCTACGAGCAGTACTTC. V and J are TRBV25-1 and TRBJ2-7, with unresolved D. This CDR3 has 11 residues. Germline V gives CDR1 MGHDK, CDR2 SYGVNS. V was clipped by 3 bases and J by 3 bases, with 3 bases between them.

V is TRBV7-9 and J is TRBJ2-5, with a possible D match to TRBD1 (6 bases). The V gene lost 6 bases and the J gene lost 5 bases, with 16 bases spanning the gap. Germline values: CDR1 SEHNR, CDR2 FQNEAQ (reference sequence). The CDR3 runs 14 residues. CDR3 sequence reads: CASSVVGGTETQYF. As DNA, the CDR3 is TGTGCCAGCAGTGTGGTAGGGGGTACCGAGACCCAGTACTTC.

The rearrangement uses TRBV18 and TRBJ1-5; TRBD1 might be the D (5 bases). In germline, CDR1 is KGHSH, CDR2 LQKENI. V was clipped by 3 bases and J by 1 base, with 13 bases between them. This CDR3 comprises 16 residues. The chain's CDR3 is CASSPLPPGSNQPQHF. The CDR3 nucleotides are TGTGCCAGCTCACCCCTACCCCCAGGGAGCAATCAGCCCCAGCATTTT.

The CDR3 sequence is CASSLESGSKLFF. The CDR3 coding sequence is TGTGCCAGCAGCTTAGAGTCAGGGTCAAAACTGTTTTTT. V gene TRBV11-2 combines with J gene TRBJ1-4, with D perhaps matching TRBD1 (5 bases). CDR3 length: 13 residues. Looked up from germline, CDR1 is SGHAT and CDR2 is FQNNGV. V was pared by 0 bases and J by 10 bases, with 9 bases between.

This clone has a handful of counts. V and J are TRBV5-4 and TRBJ2-1; TRBD2 aligns across 8 bases. Trimming at V came to 4 bases and at J to 4 bases, leaving 7 bases not matched to a gene. The CDR3 totals 15 residues. Germline CDR1 SGHNT, CDR2 YYREEE (reference sequence). The CDR3 coding sequence is TGTGCCAGCAGCCGGGGGGGAACAGGTTACAATGAGCAGTTCTTC. Protein sequence: CASSRGGTGYNEQFF.

This clone has just a few counts. V and J are TRBV7-2 and TRBJ1-3; no reliable D call. Looked up from germline, CDR1 is SGHTA and CDR2 is FQGNSA. With 1 base removed from V and 0 bases from J, the gap between germline ends came to 10 bases. The CDR3 loop spans 16 amino acids. The CDR3 loop is CASSLGSSLSGNTIYF. Written as DNA, the CDR3 is TGTGCCAGCAGCTTAGGGTCGAGCCTCTCTGGAAACACCATATATTTT.

The sample holds a few counts of this clone. This chain joins TRBV9 and TRBJ1-4; D possibly corresponds to TRBD1 (6 bases). CDR3 length equals 16 residues. Trimming left V 4 bases short and J 3 bases short, with 16 bases between. Germline lookup yields CDR1 SGDLS and CDR2 YYNGEE. The CDR3 DNA sequence: TGTGCCAGCAGCATCCAACAGGGAGGGTCTAATGAAAAACTGTTTTTT. It is translated as CASSIQQGGSNEKLFF.

About this clone itself: The same CDR3 is also encoded by other DNA sequences in this sample. The rearrangement uses TRBV6-1 and TRBJ2-1; 9 nucleotides match TRBD2. Germline trimming cut 2 bases from V and 4 bases from J; bases unmatched to any gene: 3. This CDR3 comprises 15 residues. Germline V gene lookup returns CDR1 MNHNS and CDR2 SASEGT. The CDR3: CASSERLAGYNEQFF. Written as DNA, the CDR3 is TGTGCCAGCAGTGAAAGGCTAGCGGGGTACAATGAGCAGTTCTTC.